The sequence of this TCR beta chain was determined in a study of TIL therapy for anti-PD-1-resistant metastatic lung cancer. Study as a whole: Half of patients were current or former smokers.

The libraries were made with immunoSEQ v3. TCRdb keeps only in-frame clones here, not all; method: immunoSEQ multiplex PCR. The data show about 32,000 clones, with around two thirds seen just once and under 3.5% held by the top ten. Time point meaning: pre-treatment sample, taken before nivolumab and TIL therapy. The sample consisted of blood, taken at baseline. The receptor was isolated from a woman between 30 and 80 years old with non-small cell lung cancer.

CDR3: CASSQERRTEAFF. The CDR3 DNA follows: TGTGCCAGCAGCCAGGAAAGACGTACTGAAGCTTTCTTT. The chain recombines TRBV4-2 with TRBJ1-1; D is unresolved. The CDR3 contains 13 residues. Germline CDR1 is LGHNA and CDR2 is YNFKEQ. V lost 3 bases and J lost 5, with 10 bases in between.